These 31 T cell receptor beta chains were all obtained from the same sample, sequenced in a study of CXCR3-negative and CXCR3-positive naive CD8 T cells. In preparing the TRB cDNA libraries, 5' RACE with UMI labels was used. TCRdb reanalyzed the 5' RACE reads and collapses them to one entry per CDR3 protein, without DNA. Its clone listing holds about 140,000 distinct CDR3 sequences. Notes on the study in general: More hydrophobic TRB CDR3s occurred in CXCR3-positive than in CXCR3-negative naive cells.

Their target antigens are unknown. Sequencing was done on a sample of naive CXCR3+ CD8+ T cells from blood. Subset of the sample: CD45RO-CCR7+CD27+CD95- naive CD8+ T cells expressing CXCR3 (TNR3+). The receptors come from a human donor in good health. Some clones in this sample may be carry-over from other donors' samples.

The chain is built from TRBV4-1 and TRBJ2-1; TCRdb gives TRBD2 as the D gene, but with no DNA this cannot be confirmed. In germline, CDR1 is MGHRA, CDR2 YSYEKL. CDR3 length equals 19 residues. The CDR3 sequence is CASSQDQPGLAAKYNEQFF.

V gene TRBV15 combines with J gene TRBJ2-2; with no DNA, the TCRdb D assignment of TRBD1 cannot be verified. Germline assignment: CDR1 LNHNV and CDR2 YYDKDF (reference sequence). The CDR3 loop spans 15 amino acids. CDR3 region: CATSTVQGSTRELFF.

The chain joins TRBV28 to TRBJ2-1; the D call of TRBD1 rests on TCRdb alone, since no DNA is present to check it. Germline values: CDR1 MDHEN, CDR2 SYDVKM. The CDR3 is 16 amino acids. CDR3: CASSLYSRHPGNEQFF. The full variable domain, completed using reference TRBV28 and TRBJ2-1, is DVKVTQSSRYLVKRTGEKVFLECVQDMDHENMFWYRQDPGLGLRLIYFSYDVKMKEKGDIPEGYSVSREKKERFSLILESASTNQTSMYLCASSLYSRHPGNEQFFGPGTRLTVL.

This CDR3 is CATSRDSGGSATGELFF. The rearrangement joins TRBV15 to TRBJ2-2; no DNA is available, so the TRBD2 call from TCRdb remains unchecked. CDR1 is LNHNV, CDR2 YYDKDF, per germline (reference sequence). The length of the CDR3 is 17 residues.

The CDR3 loop is CSVGLIQRGYDTQYF. This chain links TRBV29-1 with TRBJ2-3; the TCRdb D gene call, TRBD2, has no DNA to confirm it. The CDR3 is made up of 15 amino acids. Germline CDR1 is SQVTM and CDR2 is ANQGSEA.

The gene calls are TRBV7-6 and TRBJ2-7; lacking DNA, the TRBD1 call made by TCRdb goes unchecked. Per germline, CDR1 SGHVS and CDR2 FNYEAQ. The CDR3 loop spans 15 amino acids. The CDR3 region is CASSSDRDSSYEQYF.

The genes are TRBV13 and TRBJ2-5; TCRdb's assignment of TRBD2 cannot be checked, as there is no DNA. The CDR3 spans 16 residues. From germline, CDR1 is PRHDT and CDR2 FYEKMQ (reference sequence). This CDR3 is CASSLRSGGAEETQYF.

CDR3 region: CASSLGAVGSF. V is TRBV7-9 and J is TRBJ2-5. The CDR3 length is 11 residues. CDR1 and CDR2 from the germline V gene are SEHNR and FQNEAQ (reference sequence).

The chain employs TRBV28 and TRBJ2-4; no DNA is available, so the TRBD1 call from TCRdb remains unchecked. The CDR3 covers 13 residues. Germline values: CDR1 MDHEN, CDR2 SYDVKM. The CDR3 loop is CASTLTWGNIQYF.

The chain has TRBV20-1 and TRBJ2-1. Germline values: CDR1 DFQATT, CDR2 SNEGSKA (reference sequence). The CDR3 totals 15 residues. The CDR3 region is CSASHDRSSYNEQFF.

This rearrangement joins TRBV9 to TRBJ2-2; the D call of TRBD1 rests on TCRdb alone, since no DNA is present to check it. The CDR3 runs to 16 residues. Germline CDR1 reads SGDLS; CDR2 reads YYNGEE. CDR3 sequence: CASSAPAQGGTGELFF.

The gene calls are TRBV9 and TRBJ2-5. The length of the CDR3 is 14 residues. CDR1 is SGDLS and CDR2 is YYNGEE in the germline V gene. CDR3 amino acids: CASSVADGQETQYF.

This sequence joins TRBV27 and TRBJ2-3; TCRdb's D gene call, TRBD2, goes unchecked for lack of DNA. Germline lookup yields CDR1 MNHEY and CDR2 SMNVEV (reference sequence). The CDR3 runs to 16 residues. The CDR3 here is CASSLTSGGTTDTQYF.

The CDR3 protein is CATKTVYSNQPQHF. V and J are TRBV28 and TRBJ1-5. The length of the CDR3 is 14 residues. Looked up from germline, CDR1 is MDHEN and CDR2 is SYDVKM.

The chain recombines TRBV6-2 or TRBV6-3 with TRBJ2-2; TCRdb proposes TRBD2, but this gene call is untestable without DNA. CDR3 length: 13 amino acids. From germline, CDR1 is MNHEY and CDR2 SVGEGT. CDR3 protein: CASSLASAGELFF.

The V gene is TRBV15, the J gene TRBJ2-1; without DNA, the TCRdb call of TRBD1 cannot be checked. The germline V gene has CDR1 LNHNV and CDR2 YYDKDF (reference sequence). The CDR3 is 14 amino acids. The CDR3 region is CATSTGTGYNEQFF.

This chain joins TRBV15 and TRBJ1-1; the D call from TCRdb, TRBD1, cannot be confirmed without DNA. CDR1 and CDR2 from the germline V gene are LNHNV and YYDKDF (reference sequence). This CDR3 has 15 amino acids. The CDR3 protein is CATSTGRASNTEAFF.

This rearrangement joins TRBV6-2 or TRBV6-3 to TRBJ2-3. The CDR3 extends over 15 amino acids. Germline values: CDR1 MNHEY, CDR2 SVGEGT. The chain's CDR3 is CASSYSSESPDTQYF.

The genes are TRBV5-1 and TRBJ2-3; TCRdb's assignment of TRBD1 cannot be checked, as there is no DNA. The CDR3 sequence is 14 residues long. From germline, CDR1 is SGHRS and CDR2 YFSETQ. The CDR3 reads CASSQRTGADTQYF. The whole variable domain, remainder taken from reference TRBV5-1 and TRBJ2-3, is KAGVTQTPRYLIKTRGQQVTLSCSPISGHRSVSWYQQTPGQGLQFLFEYFSETQRNKGNFPGRFSGRQFSNSRSEMNVSTLELGDSALYLCASSQRTGADTQYFGPGTRLTVL.

This chain connects TRBV7-9 to TRBJ2-2; TCRdb's D call of TRBD1 is untestable without DNA. The CDR3 is made up of 13 amino acids. CDR1 and CDR2 from the germline V gene are SEHNR and FQNEAQ (reference sequence). The CDR3 sequence is CASSLDRDGELFF.

V is TRBV5-1 and J is TRBJ2-7; TCRdb reports TRBD1, a call that lacks DNA to check it against. The germline V gene has CDR1 SGHRS and CDR2 YFSETQ. The CDR3 is 16 amino acids. CDR3 sequence reads: CASSLTGTGESYEQYF.

The chain is built from TRBV11-2 and TRBJ1-6; there is no DNA to check the TCRdb D call of TRBD1. Looked up from germline, CDR1 is SGHAT and CDR2 is FQNNGV. The CDR3 is 19 residues long. CDR3 sequence: CASGHSPHRGRVIGSPLHF.

Here the CDR3 reads CASSPPTRVLTF. V is TRBV28 and J is TRBJ2-6; checking the TCRdb D call of TRBD2 is not possible without DNA. CDR1 and CDR2 (germline): MDHEN, SYDVKM. The CDR3 covers 12 residues.

The chain couples TRBV5-1 to TRBJ1-6. CDR1 is SGHRS, CDR2 YFSETQ, per germline. This CDR3 region has 13 residues. This CDR3 is CASSLGLNSPLHF.

The chain is built from TRBV4-3 and TRBJ2-7; without DNA, the TCRdb call of TRBD2 cannot be checked. This CDR3 is built from 14 residues. In germline, CDR1 is LGHNA, CDR2 YSLEER. The CDR3 here is CASSPGRGGYEQYF.

The chain employs TRBV2 and TRBJ1-1; the TRBD1 assignment by TCRdb is unverifiable without DNA. The CDR3 runs to 12 residues. Per germline, CDR1 SNHLY and CDR2 FYNNEI. CDR3: CASSDSDPGAFF.

This rearrangement joins TRBV6-2 or TRBV6-3 to TRBJ1-1. Looked up from germline, CDR1 is MNHEY and CDR2 is SVGEGT. The CDR3 spans 13 residues. The CDR3 protein is CASSYEGYAEAFF.

The V and J genes are TRBV6-2 or TRBV6-3 and TRBJ1-2; with no DNA, the TCRdb D assignment of TRBD1 cannot be verified. The CDR3 totals 12 residues. The germline CDR1 and CDR2 sequences are MNHEY and SVGEGT. The CDR3 here is CASSRDRDGYTF.

The genes are TRBV4-3 and TRBJ2-3; TCRdb proposes TRBD2, but this gene call is untestable without DNA. The CDR3 length is 17 residues. Germline V CDR1 and CDR2: LGHNA, YSLEER. The CDR3 is CASSQSRLSGNTDTQYF.

The CDR3 sequence: CASSSGGNEQFF. The chain couples TRBV7-8 to TRBJ2-1; the D gene TCRdb calls, TRBD1, cannot be checked with no DNA. The CDR3 loop spans 12 amino acids. In germline, CDR1 is SGHVS, CDR2 FQNEAQ.

This chain joins TRBV12-3 or TRBV12-4 and TRBJ1-5; there is no DNA to check the TCRdb D call of TRBD1. The CDR3 is 13 residues long. The chain's CDR3 is CASSRDLYQPQHF.